The 25 T cell receptor beta chains reported below all come from one sample, sequenced in a study of cytomegalovirus exposure and HLA in healthy donors. In the PCR, 60 Vbeta and 13 Jbeta primers were used. Clones were read by immunoSEQ multiplex PCR, and TCRdb kept only the in-frame ones, dropping some. The table shows 200,000 to 300,000 clones, with 84% occurring only once. Sequencing was performed on PBMCs. These TCRs come from a woman aged 40 to 50 in good health and CMV-seropositive.

The chain recombines TRBV28 with TRBJ1-2; D is ambiguous. This CDR3 comprises 11 residues. The germline gives CDR1 MDHEN, CDR2 SYDVKM. With 1 base removed from V and 5 bases from J, the gap between germline ends came to 2 bases. CDR3 region: CASSLLYGYTF. In DNA form, the CDR3 reads TGTGCCAGCAGTTTATTATATGGCTACACCTTC.

This chain joins TRBV11-2 and TRBJ1-1, with D possibly TRBD1 on 6 matching bases. V lost 5 bases, J lost 9 bases, and 19 bases lay in between. Germline V gene sequence: CDR1 SGHAT, CDR2 FQNNGV. This CDR3 region has 14 residues. This chain's CDR3 is CASSPTDRSQKAFF. In nucleotides, the CDR3 is TGTGCCAGCAGCCCGACTGACAGGTCCCAGAAAGCTTTCTTT.

This clone was detected only once. The chain carries TRBV7-2 and TRBJ2-7; tentative D call: TRBD2 (5 bases). Trimming took off 1 base at V and 7 bases at J, with 11 bases between the two ends. CDR1 is SGHTA, CDR2 FQGNSA, per germline. CDR3 length equals 13 residues. DNA for the CDR3: TGTGCCAGCAGCTTAGTTTCGGGCGGGGAGCAGTACTTC. Translating it yields CASSLVSGGEQYF.

The sample holds many counts of this clone. This chain connects TRBV18 to TRBJ2-3; perhaps TRBD1 as D (5 bases). Per the germline V gene, CDR1 is KGHSH and CDR2 is LQKENI. The CDR3 covers 15 residues. Trimming took off 5 bases at V and 0 bases at J, with 12 bases between the two ends. CDR3 bases: TGTGCCAGCTCAGGAACGACAGTTAGCACAGATACGCAGTATTTT. Translated, it gives CASSGTTVSTDTQYF.

This chain connects TRBV5-4 to TRBJ2-7; 9 bases agree with TRBD2. V lost 0 bases to trimming and J lost 6 bases; unmatched junction nucleotides: 10. CDR1 SGHNT and CDR2 YYREEE come from the germline V gene (reference sequence). The CDR3 loop spans 16 amino acids. The CDR3 region has the DNA TGTGCCAGCAGCTTGGGGGGGGTAGCGGGAGTGGGCGAGCAGTACTTC. It yields the protein CASSLGGVAGVGEQYF.

The chain employs TRBV28 and TRBJ2-1; D not resolved. The germline CDR1 and CDR2 sequences are MDHEN and SYDVKM. Trimming removed 3 bases at V and 4 bases at J, with 10 bases between. The CDR3 sequence is 14 residues long. Here the CDR3 DNA reads TGTGCCAGCAGTTTGGTGGCAGATTACAATGAGCAGTTCTTC. This codes for CASSLVADYNEQFF.

The V and J genes are TRBV28 and TRBJ2-7; unclear D gene. Trimming removed 6 bases at V and 3 bases at J, with 6 bases between. This CDR3 has 11 residues. The V gene's germline CDR1 is MDHEN and CDR2 SYDVKM. The CDR3 DNA reads TGTGCCAGCAGCCTATTCTACGAGCAGTACTTC. Amino acids: CASSLFYEQYF.

V gene TRBV10-3 combines with J gene TRBJ1-6; 10 bases are shared with TRBD1. Germline assignment: CDR1 ENHRY and CDR2 SYGVKD. The CDR3 consists of 17 residues. Trimming took 0 bases from V and 4 from J; bases not matched to a gene: 3. The CDR3 loop reads CAISESGTGVYNSPLHF. In DNA, the CDR3 is TGTGCCATCAGTGAGTCTGGGACAGGGGTTTATAATTCACCCCTCCACTTT.

J is TRBJ2-5 and V is TRBV18; D may be TRBD1 (7 bases). The CDR3 runs to 16 residues. Deletions cut 2 bases from V and 1 base from J, with 14 bases between. The germline V gene has CDR1 KGHSH and CDR2 LQKENI. The DNA for the CDR3 is TGTGCCAGCTCACCAAATGTTCAGGGGGGCCAAGAGACCCAGTACTTC. It specifies CASSPNVQGGQETQYF. Full variable domain (outside the CDR3, taken from reference TRBV18 and TRBJ2-5): NAGVMQNPRHLVRRRGQEARLRCSPMKGHSHVYWYRQLPEEGLKFMVYLQKENIIDESGMPKERFSAEFPKEGPSILRIQQVVRGDSAAYFCASSPNVQGGQETQYFGPGTRLLVL.

The rearrangement uses TRBV7-2 and TRBJ1-5, with D perhaps TRBD1 (5 bases). The CDR3 spans 16 residues. Germline assignment: CDR1 SGHTA and CDR2 FQGNSA. V gave up 8 bases and J gave up 4 bases, with 21 bases separating them. The DNA of the CDR3 is TGTGCCAGCGGCCTCGGCGGGGCAGGGTGGAATCAGCCCCAGCATTTT. Protein: CASGLGGAGWNQPQHF.

J is TRBJ2-3 and V is TRBV5-1; 10 bases fit TRBD2. Looked up from germline, CDR1 is SGHRS and CDR2 is YFSETQ. V trimming: 4 bases; J trimming: 4 bases; junction bases outside the gene matches: 6. The CDR3 loop spans 15 amino acids. CDR3 loop: CASSRAGGPSDTQYF. In DNA, the CDR3 is TGCGCCAGCAGCCGAGCGGGAGGGCCCTCAGATACGCAGTATTTT.

This chain uses TRBV7-2 with TRBJ2-7; TRBD2 is a possible D gene (6 bases). Germline V gives CDR1 SGHTA, CDR2 FQGNSA. Trimming pared 5 bases from V and 0 bases from J, leaving 14 bases between. This CDR3 contains 15 residues. The CDR3: CASSQEAGPSYEQYF. In nucleotides, the CDR3 is TGTGCCAGCAGCCAGGAGGCGGGGCCCTCCTACGAGCAGTACTTC. The entire variable domain, with the rest obtained from reference TRBV7-2 and TRBJ2-7, is as follows: GAGVSQSPSNKVTEKGKDVELRCDPISGHTALYWYRQSLGQGLEFLIYFQGNSAPDKSGLPSDRFSAERTGGSVSTLTIQRTQQEDSAVYLCASSQEAGPSYEQYFGPGTRLTVT.

This sequence joins TRBV4-2 and TRBJ2-3; 8 bases fit TRBD2. V was clipped by 4 bases and J by 1 base; unmatched bases: 7. The germline gives CDR1 LGHNA, CDR2 YNFKEQ. This CDR3 region has 16 residues. CDR3 protein: CASSPQAGARTDTQYF. In DNA form, the CDR3 reads TGTGCCAGCAGCCCGCAAGCGGGAGCGCGCACAGATACGCAGTATTTT.

The chain combines TRBV19 with TRBJ2-7, with D possibly TRBD2 on 6 matching bases. The germline V and J ends were trimmed by 2 bases and 5 bases, with 13 bases remaining between them. Germline CDR1 is LNHDA and CDR2 is SQIVND (reference sequence). The CDR3 runs 14 residues. The CDR3: CASSIRGITNEQYF. For the CDR3, the DNA is TGTGCCAGTAGTATACGGGGGATTACCAACGAGCAGTACTTC.

The chain joins TRBV21-1 to TRBJ2-4; the table's D call, TRBD1, has no DNA check behind it. TRBV21-1 is noted as a pseudogene. The CDR3 spans 16 residues. The CDR3 DNA sequence: TGTGCCAGCAGGCGGACAGGCCTAATAGCCAAAAACATTCAGTACTTC. Its translation is CASRRTGLIAKNIQYF.

The chain employs TRBV10-1 and TRBJ2-3; 7 nucleotides line up with TRBD1. The V and J ends lost 2 bases and 4 bases, in that order; junction bases with no gene match: 3. The CDR3 extends over 14 amino acids. Germline V CDR1 and CDR2: WNHNN, SYGVQD (reference sequence). The CDR3 spells CASSEDQGADTQYF. CDR3 DNA sequence: TGCGCCAGCAGTGAGGATCAGGGGGCAGATACGCAGTATTTT.

This chain links TRBV7-3 with TRBJ1-1, with D perhaps matching TRBD1 (5 bases). This CDR3 region has 13 residues. V was shortened by 4 bases and J by 5 bases, with 11 bases between the two germline ends. Germline CDR1 and CDR2: SGHTA and FQGTGA. The CDR3 DNA follows: TGTGCCAGCAGCTCCTCAGGGATTACTGAAGCTTTCTTT. Amino acid sequence: CASSSSGITEAFF.

The chain recombines TRBV7-8 with TRBJ2-7, with D possibly being TRBD2 (5 bases). Germline CDR1 SGHVS, CDR2 FQNEAQ. CDR3 length: 15 amino acids. V lost 2 bases to trimming and J lost 2 bases, with 13 bases between them. The CDR3 region has the DNA TGTGCCAGCAGCTTACGTGAGGGAGACACCTACGAGCAGTACTTC. Translated: CASSLREGDTYEQYF.

V gene TRBV19 combines with J gene TRBJ2-7; 9 positions agree with TRBD2. The germline V gene encodes CDR1 LNHDA and CDR2 SQIVND (reference sequence). The CDR3 runs 14 residues. Germline trimming cut 3 bases from V and 6 bases from J; bases unmatched to any gene: 6. The CDR3 DNA is TGTGCCAGTAGTATTAGCCTAGCGGGAACCGAGCAGTACTTC. This codes for CASSISLAGTEQYF.

The chain couples TRBV6-5 to TRBJ2-2; 9 bases line up with TRBD2. CDR1 and CDR2 (germline): MNHEY, SVGAGI. The CDR3 spans 13 residues. The trim removed 7 bases at V and 7 bases at J, leaving 4 bases unmatched. CDR3 DNA: TGTGCCAGCACCCGCGGGAGGGGCGGGGAGCTGTTTTTT. This translates into CASTRGRGGELFF.

The chain combines TRBV19 with TRBJ2-2; 8 bases are a match to TRBD1. V dropped 6 bases and J dropped 1; count of bases not matched to a gene: 4. The CDR3 length is 15 residues. Germline CDR1 and CDR2: LNHDA and SQIVND (reference sequence). CDR3 sequence (DNA): TGTGCCAGTAGAATCGGACAGGGGAACACCGGGGAGCTGTTTTTT. Translating it yields CASRIGQGNTGELFF.

The chain combines TRBV28 with TRBJ1-1, with D possibly TRBD1 on 5 matching bases. Germline V gene data show CDR1 as MDHEN and CDR2 as SYDVKM. There are 14 residues in the CDR3. Trimming removed 1 base at V and 1 base at J, with 7 bases between. Written as DNA, the CDR3 is TGTGCCAGCAGTTTATCCAGGGAGAACACTGAAGCTTTCTTT. As protein: CASSLSRENTEAFF.

The V and J genes are TRBV6-1 and TRBJ1-5, with 9 bases matching TRBD1. The germline V gene encodes CDR1 MNHNS and CDR2 SASEGT. This CDR3 has 14 amino acids. Trimming at V came to 6 bases and at J to 5 bases, leaving 5 bases not matched to a gene. Here the CDR3 reads CASSSDRGDQPQHF. CDR3 DNA sequence: TGTGCCAGCAGCTCGGACAGGGGCGATCAGCCCCAGCATTTT.

The chain recombines TRBV29-1 with TRBJ2-3; TRBD2 aligns across 7 bases. Germline-derived CDR1 and CDR2 are SQVTM and ANQGSEA. The CDR3 runs to 14 residues. The ends lost 5 bases at V and 2 bases at J; junction bases unmatched: 7. The CDR3, as DNA: TGCAGCGTTAATGCAGCGGGAAACACAGATACGCAGTATTTT. This encodes CSVNAAGNTDTQYF.

The chain uses TRBV7-3 and TRBJ2-1, with 10 positions matching TRBD2. Germline V gene lookup returns CDR1 SGHTA and CDR2 FQGTGA. The CDR3 is made up of 15 amino acids. With V trimmed by 2 bases and J by 5 bases, 3 bases remained unmatched. The CDR3: CASSLASGSNNEQFF. CDR3 DNA: TGTGCCAGCAGCTTAGCTAGCGGGAGTAACAATGAGCAGTTCTTC.